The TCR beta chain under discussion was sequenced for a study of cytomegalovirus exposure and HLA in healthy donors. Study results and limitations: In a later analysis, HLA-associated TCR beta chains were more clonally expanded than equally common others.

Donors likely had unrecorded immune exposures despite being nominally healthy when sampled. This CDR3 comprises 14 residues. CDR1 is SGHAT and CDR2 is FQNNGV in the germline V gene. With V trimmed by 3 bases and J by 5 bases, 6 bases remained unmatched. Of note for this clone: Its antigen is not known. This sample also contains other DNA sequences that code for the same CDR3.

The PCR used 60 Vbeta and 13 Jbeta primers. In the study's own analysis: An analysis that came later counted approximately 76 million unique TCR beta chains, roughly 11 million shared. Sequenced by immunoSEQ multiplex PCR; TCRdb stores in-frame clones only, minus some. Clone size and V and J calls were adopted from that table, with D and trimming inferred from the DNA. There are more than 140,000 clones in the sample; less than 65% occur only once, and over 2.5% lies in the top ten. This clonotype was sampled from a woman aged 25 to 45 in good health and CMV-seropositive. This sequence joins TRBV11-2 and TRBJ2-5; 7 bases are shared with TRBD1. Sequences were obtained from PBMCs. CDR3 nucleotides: TGTGCCAGCAGCTTCAACAGGGGAAAGGAGACCCAGTACTTC. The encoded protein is CASSFNRGKETQYF.